The source of this T cell receptor beta chain is a study of spatial heterogeneity in lung cancer. The overall study: Consistently, beta-chain sequences turned up in larger numbers than alpha-chain sequences did. Study results and limitations: Intratumoral expanded alpha and beta TCR counts were found to track tumor mutation counts.

Each CDR3 protein gets one entry after TCRdb re-called the 5' RACE reads with MiXCR. The data show some 1,200 distinct CDR3 sequences, with approximately 16% seen just once and around 12% held by the top ten. In its sample, this clonotype ranks as large. As yet, its antigen is unknown. The library was designed around alpha chains, so this beta chain is a stray read whose abundance carries little weight. The V gene end was trimmed by 6 bases and the J gene end by 1 base; junction bases not matched to a gene: 5. The CDR3 has 15 residues. The germline CDR1 and CDR2 sequences are DFQATT and SNEGSKA (reference sequence). Described time point: sample taken at primary tumor resection.

The V gene is TRBV20-1, the J gene TRBJ2-2, with 10 bases identical to TRBD2. This clonotype was obtained from a female donor with early-stage non-small cell lung cancer. The sequenced sample was lung tumor tissue, obtained at surgery. The CDR3: CSAFGLAENTGELFF. The CDR3, as DNA: TGCAGTGCCTTCGGACTAGCGGAGAACACCGGGGAGCTGTTTTTT.